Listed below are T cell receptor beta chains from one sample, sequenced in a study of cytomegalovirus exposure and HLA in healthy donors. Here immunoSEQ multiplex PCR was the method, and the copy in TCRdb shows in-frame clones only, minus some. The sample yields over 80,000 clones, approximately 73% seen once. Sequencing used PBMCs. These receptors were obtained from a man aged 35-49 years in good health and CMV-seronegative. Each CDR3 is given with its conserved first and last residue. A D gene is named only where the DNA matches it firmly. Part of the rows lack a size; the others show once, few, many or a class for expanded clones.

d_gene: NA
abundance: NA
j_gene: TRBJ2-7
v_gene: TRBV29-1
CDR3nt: TGCAGCGGAAGACAGTCGCACTCCTACGAGCAGTACTTC
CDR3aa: CSGRQSHSYEQYF

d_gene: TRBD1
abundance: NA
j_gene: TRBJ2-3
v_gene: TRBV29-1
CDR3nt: TGCAGCGCGACAGGGTCGCTTAGCACAGATACGCAGTATTTT
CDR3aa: CSATGSLSTDTQYF

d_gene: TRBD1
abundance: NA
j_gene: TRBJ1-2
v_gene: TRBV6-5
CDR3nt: TGTGCCAGCAGTGCTACGACAGGGTACTATGGCTACACCTTC
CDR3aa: CASSATTGYYGYTF

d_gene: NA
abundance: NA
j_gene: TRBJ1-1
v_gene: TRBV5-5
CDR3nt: TGTGCCAGCACCCGGGGAGAGAACACTGAAGCTTTCTTT
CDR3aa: CASTRGENTEAFF

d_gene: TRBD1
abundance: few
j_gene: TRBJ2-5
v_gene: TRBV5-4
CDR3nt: TGTGCCAGCAGCAGGGCCGGGACAGGGGGCCCGGGAGAGACCCAGTACTTC
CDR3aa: CASSRAGTGGPGETQYF

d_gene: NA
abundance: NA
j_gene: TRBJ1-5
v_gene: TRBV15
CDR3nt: TGTGCCACCAGCAGAGAGGCAGGGGATTATAGCAATCAGCCCCAGCATTTT
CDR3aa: CATSREAGDYSNQPQHF

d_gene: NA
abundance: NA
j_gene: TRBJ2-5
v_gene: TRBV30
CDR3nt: TGTGCCTGGAGTAGTTGGAGGGAGGCCTGGAAGACCCAGTACTTC
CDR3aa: CAWSSWREAWKTQYF

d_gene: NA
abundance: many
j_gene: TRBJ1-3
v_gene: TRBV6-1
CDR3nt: TGTGCCAGCAGCGAAACCGTTGCGGGCTCTGGAAACACCATATATTTT
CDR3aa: CASSETVAGSGNTIYF

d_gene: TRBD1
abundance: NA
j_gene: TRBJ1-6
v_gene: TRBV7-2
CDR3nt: TGTGCCAGCAGCGGAGGGTACAGGGGGGATTCACCCCTCCACTTT
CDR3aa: CASSGGYRGDSPLHF

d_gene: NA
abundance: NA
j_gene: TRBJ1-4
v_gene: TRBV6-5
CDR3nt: TGTGCCAGCAGTTACTTGGCATCTGGTGAAAAACTGTTTTTT
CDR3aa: CASSYLASGEKLFF

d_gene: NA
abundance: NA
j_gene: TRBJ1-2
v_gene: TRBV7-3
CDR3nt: TGTGCCAGCAGCCTGGTCGGGGGAGGCTATGGCTACACCTTC
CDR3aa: CASSLVGGGYGYTF

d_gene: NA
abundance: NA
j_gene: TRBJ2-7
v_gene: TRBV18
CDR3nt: TGTGCCAGCTCCCGGGGGACCCCAGCCTACGAGCAGTACTTC
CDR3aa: CASSRGTPAYEQYF

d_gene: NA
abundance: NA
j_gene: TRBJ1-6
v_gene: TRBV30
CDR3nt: TGTGCCTGGAAAAGGACAACGAATTCACCCCTCCACTTT
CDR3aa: CAWKRTTNSPLHF

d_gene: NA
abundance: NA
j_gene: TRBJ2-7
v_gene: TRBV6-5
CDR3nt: TGTGCCAGCAGTTTAGCGGAAAACCTCTACGAGCAGTACTTC
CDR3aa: CASSLAENLYEQYF

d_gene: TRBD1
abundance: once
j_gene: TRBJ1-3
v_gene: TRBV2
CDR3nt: TGTGCCAGCAGCCTCCTGGACAGGGGGCCTGGAAACACCATATATTTT
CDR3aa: CASSLLDRGPGNTIYF

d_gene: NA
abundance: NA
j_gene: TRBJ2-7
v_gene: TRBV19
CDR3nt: TGTGCCAGTAGTATCGGTCCGTCCTACGAGCAGTACTTC
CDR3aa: CASSIGPSYEQYF

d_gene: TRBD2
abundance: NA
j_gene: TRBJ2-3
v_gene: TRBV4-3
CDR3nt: TGCGCCAGCAGCCACGGACGACTAGCGGACCGATGGGATACGCAGTATTTT
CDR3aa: CASSHGRLADRWDTQYF

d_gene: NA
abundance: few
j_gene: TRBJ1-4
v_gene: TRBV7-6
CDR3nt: TGTGCCAGCAGCTTAGAGACAGTTAATGAAAAACTGTTTTTT
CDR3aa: CASSLETVNEKLFF

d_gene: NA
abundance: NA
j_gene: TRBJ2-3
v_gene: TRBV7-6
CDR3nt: TGTGCCAGCAGCTTCGGACAAACAGATACGCAGTATTTT
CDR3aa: CASSFGQTDTQYF

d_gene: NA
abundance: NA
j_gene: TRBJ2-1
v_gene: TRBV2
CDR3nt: TGTGCCAGCAGTGAATCCTTCGAGGCTTTCTCCTACAATGAGCAGTTCTTC
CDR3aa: CASSESFEAFSYNEQFF

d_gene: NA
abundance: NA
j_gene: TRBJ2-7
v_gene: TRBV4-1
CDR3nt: TGCGCCAGCAGCCAATGGGGGGTAACCCACGAGCAGTACTTC
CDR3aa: CASSQWGVTHEQYF

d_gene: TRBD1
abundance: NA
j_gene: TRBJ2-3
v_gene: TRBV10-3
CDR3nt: TGTGCCATCAGTCGACAGGGATCGACAGATACGCAGTATTTT
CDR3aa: CAISRQGSTDTQYF

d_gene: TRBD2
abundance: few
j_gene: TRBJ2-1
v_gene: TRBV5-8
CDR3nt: TGTGCCAGCAGGGTACCACCGGGACTAGCGGGGGGGCCAAGGTACAATGAGCAGTTCTTC
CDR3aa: CASRVPPGLAGGPRYNEQFF

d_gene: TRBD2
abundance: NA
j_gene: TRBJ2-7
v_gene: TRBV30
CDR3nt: TGTGCCTGGAGTGTCGCACTAGCGGGGGGCTACGAGCAGTACTTC
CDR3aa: CAWSVALAGGYEQYF

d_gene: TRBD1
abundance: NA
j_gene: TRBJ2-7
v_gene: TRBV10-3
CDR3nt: TGTGCCATCACGAAGGACAGGAGCTCCTACGAGCAGTACTTC
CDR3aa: CAITKDRSSYEQYF

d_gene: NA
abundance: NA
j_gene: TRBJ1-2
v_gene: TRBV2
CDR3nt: TGTGCCACCCACAGGGTTGGCTACACCTTC
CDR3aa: CATHRVGYTF

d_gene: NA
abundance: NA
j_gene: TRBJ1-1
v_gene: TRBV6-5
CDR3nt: TGTGCCAGCAGTTACAATAGGGCGGGCACTGAAGCTTTCTTT
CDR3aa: CASSYNRAGTEAFF

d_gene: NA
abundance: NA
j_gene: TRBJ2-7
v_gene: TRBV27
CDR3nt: TGTGCCAGCAGTTTTCCAGGGTTAAGGGAGCAGTACTTC
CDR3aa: CASSFPGLREQYF

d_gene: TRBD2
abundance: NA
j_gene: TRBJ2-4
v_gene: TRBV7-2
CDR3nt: TGTGCCAGCAGCTTTATTTCTTGGGCTGAAAGCGGGGGGAGGGACATTCAGTACTTC
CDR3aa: CASSFISWAESGGRDIQYF

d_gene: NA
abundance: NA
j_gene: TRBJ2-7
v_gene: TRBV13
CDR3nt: TGTGCCAGCAGCTTACAGAACTCCTACGAGCAGTACTTC
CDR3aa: CASSLQNSYEQYF

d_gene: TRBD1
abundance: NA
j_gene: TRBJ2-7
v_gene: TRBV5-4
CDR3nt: TGTGCCAGCAGCCCCGGGACAGTCTCCTACGAGCAGTACTTC
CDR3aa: CASSPGTVSYEQYF

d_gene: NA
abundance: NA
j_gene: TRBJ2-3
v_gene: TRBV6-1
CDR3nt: TGTGCCAGCAGTGAATGGTATGGGGGGGCGGATACGCAGTATTTT
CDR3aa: CASSEWYGGADTQYF